A single sample gave rise to the 25 T cell receptor beta chains below, sequenced in a study of control samples from healthy donors and cancer patients. The table came from immunoSEQ multiplex PCR; TCRdb's copy has only in-frame clones and leaves some out. The sample has tens of thousands of clones, less than 90% seen once. Sequencing was carried out using blood. These receptors were collected from an older woman in good health.

The chain uses TRBV5-3 and TRBJ2-5, with 10 positions matching TRBD2. TRBV5-3 is sorted into the ORF group, with uncertain function. V lost 4 bases and J lost 3; bases outside the gene matches: 12. This CDR3 is 17 amino acids long. The CDR3 region is CARSDGLAGVKEETQYF. As DNA, the CDR3 is TGTGCCAGAAGCGACGGGCTAGCGGGAGTAAAGGAAGAGACCCAGTACTTC.

The CDR3 protein is CASSLTGTGANVLTF. The CDR3 DNA reads as TGTGCCAGTAGTTTGACAGGGACCGGGGCCAACGTCCTGACTTTC. The chain carries TRBV19 and TRBJ2-6, with TRBD1 matching 7 bases. Germline V gene sequence: CDR1 LNHDA, CDR2 SQIVND (reference sequence). The CDR3 is 15 residues long. V lost 5 bases and J lost 4; bases outside the gene matches: 5. Variable domain in full (rest from reference TRBV19 and TRBJ2-6): DGGITQSPKYLFRKEGQNVTLSCEQNLNHDAMYWYRQDPGQGLRLIYYSQIVNDFQKGDIAEGYSVSREKKESFPLTVTSAQKNPTAFYLCASSLTGTGANVLTFGAGSRLTVL.

This clone qualifies as hyperexpanded. This chain uses TRBV14 with TRBJ1-1; no clear D. This CDR3 has 12 amino acids. Germline V gives CDR1 SGHDN, CDR2 FVKESK. Trimming removed 0 bases from V and 7 bases from J, with 6 bases in between. The CDR3 is CASSQDRREAFF. Here the CDR3 DNA reads TGTGCCAGCAGCCAAGATCGACGTGAAGCTTTCTTT. The whole variable domain, remainder taken from reference TRBV14 and TRBJ1-1, is EAGVTQFPSHSVIEKGQTVTLRCDPISGHDNLYWYRRVMGKEIKFLLHFVKESKQDESGMPNNRFLAERTGGTYSTLKVQPAELEDSGVYFCASSQDRREAFFGQGTRLTVV.

The V gene is TRBV10-3, the J gene TRBJ1-2; unclear D gene. Germline V gene lookup returns CDR1 ENHRY and CDR2 SYGVKD. The CDR3 has 14 amino acids. The V and J ends lost 0 bases and 4 bases respectively, with 9 bases between them. The CDR3 DNA sequence: TGTGCCATCAGTGAGTCGGGCATAGGCTATGGCTACACCTTC. This gives the protein CAISESGIGYGYTF.

The chain couples TRBV27 to TRBJ1-1; no definite D call. Germline-derived CDR1 and CDR2 are MNHEY and SMNVEV (reference sequence). This CDR3 spans 14 amino acids. V lost 6 bases, J lost 3 bases, and 14 bases lay in between. The CDR3 nucleotides are TGTGCCAGCAGACCCGTTATGGGCTACACTGAAGCTTTCTTT. It is translated as CASRPVMGYTEAFF.

This chain joins TRBV19 and TRBJ2-1; 9 bases map to TRBD2. The CDR3 is 18 residues long. The V and J ends lost 4 bases and 7 bases, in that order; junction bases with no gene match: 17. From germline, CDR1 is LNHDA and CDR2 SQIVND (reference sequence). The chain's CDR3 is CASSTPRGGGGTFNEQFF. The CDR3 DNA reads as TGTGCCAGTAGTACCCCCCGTGGCGGGGGGGGTACATTTAATGAGCAGTTCTTC. Supplemented by reference TRBV19 and TRBJ2-1, the full variable domain reads DGGITQSPKYLFRKEGQNVTLSCEQNLNHDAMYWYRQDPGQGLRLIYYSQIVNDFQKGDIAEGYSVSREKKESFPLTVTSAQKNPTAFYLCASSTPRGGGGTFNEQFFGPGTRLTVL.

The V call is TRBV6-2 or TRBV6-3, the J call TRBJ2-5; D remains unclear. The germline V gene encodes CDR1 MNHEY and CDR2 SVGEGT. Trimming took off 6 bases at V and 5 bases at J, with 19 bases between the two ends. The CDR3 extends over 15 amino acids. CDR3 nucleotides: TGTGCCAGCAGCCCTGACTTCCCGGATGGGGAGACCCAGTACTTC. It translates to CASSPDFPDGETQYF.

This chain uses TRBV15 with TRBJ2-1; no reliable D call. CDR3 length: 16 amino acids. Germline V gives CDR1 LNHNV, CDR2 YYDKDF (reference sequence). Trimming took off 0 bases at V and 3 bases at J, with 12 bases between the two ends. The CDR3 DNA reads TGTGCCACCAGCAGAGATAATTTGAAGAACTACAATGAGCAGTTCTTC. Translated, it gives CATSRDNLKNYNEQFF.

This clone appeared many times. V and J are TRBV2 and TRBJ2-1; D remains unclear. Trimming cost V 4 bases and J 4 bases, with 11 bases left between them. CDR1 is SNHLY and CDR2 is FYNNEI in the germline V gene. This CDR3 region has 14 residues. The CDR3 nucleotides are TGTGCCAGCAGTGCCCGGCTACCTTACAATGAGCAGTTCTTC. Translation gives CASSARLPYNEQFF.

The V and J genes are TRBV10-1 and TRBJ2-1; D is uncertain. Germline-derived CDR1 and CDR2 are WNHNN and SYGVQD (reference sequence). This CDR3 contains 13 residues. With 0 bases removed from V and 7 bases from J, the gap between germline ends came to 7 bases. DNA for the CDR3: TGCGCCAGCAGTGAGTCGGCGCGAAATGAGCAGTTCTTC. Translating gives CASSESARNEQFF.

The genes are TRBV6-5 and TRBJ2-7; D is possibly TRBD2 (6 bases). The germline V and J ends were trimmed by 2 bases and 6 bases, with 17 bases remaining between them. This CDR3 comprises 15 residues. Germline assignment: CDR1 MNHEY and CDR2 SVGAGI. The CDR3 DNA reads as TGTGCCAGCAGTTACCCGGGACTTCGGGGCTCCGAGCAGTACTTC. It translates to CASSYPGLRGSEQYF.

The J gene is TRBJ1-2, the V gene TRBV5-6; D uncertain. The V gene's germline CDR1 is SGHDT and CDR2 YYEEEE. V gave up 4 bases and J gave up 7 bases, with 17 bases separating them. The CDR3 consists of 14 residues. CDR3 nucleotide sequence: TGTGCCAGCAGCCCCCGGGTTGGGTTGGTTGGCTACACCTTC. It specifies CASSPRVGLVGYTF.

This chain connects TRBV6-6 to TRBJ1-5; D unresolved. Trimming shortened V by 6 bases and J by 0 bases, and 9 bases separated the two germline ends. CDR1 is MNHNY and CDR2 is SVGAGI in the germline V gene (reference sequence). This CDR3 region has 14 residues. This CDR3 reads CASSRGYSNQPQHF. Written as DNA, the CDR3 is TGTGCCAGCAGCCGCGGTTATAGCAATCAGCCCCAGCATTTT.

CDR3: CATSSRDRVYQPQHF. The CDR3 DNA is TGTGCCACCAGCAGCCGGGACAGGGTTTATCAGCCCCAGCATTTT. The chain recombines TRBV15 with TRBJ1-5; the match to TRBD1 covers 9 bases. Per germline, CDR1 LNHNV and CDR2 YYDKDF (reference sequence). This CDR3 is 15 amino acids long. V was pared by 3 bases and J by 5 bases, with 5 bases of the junction left unmatched.

The chain combines TRBV28 with TRBJ1-6; TRBD1 matches 7 bases. This CDR3 is built from 13 residues. CDR1 is MDHEN, CDR2 SYDVKM, per germline. After removal of 8 bases from V and 7 bases from J, the junction contained 5 bases not matched to a gene. As DNA, the CDR3 is TGTGCCAGCGAACGGGACAGCAATTCACCCCTCCACTTT. It encodes CASERDSNSPLHF.

The V and J genes are TRBV6-5 and TRBJ1-5; 8 positions agree with TRBD1. The junction had 2 bases not matched to a gene; V was cut back by 2 bases and J by 5 bases. CDR3 length: 14 residues. Germline V gene data show CDR1 as MNHEY and CDR2 as SVGAGI. CDR3: CASSYRQGYQPQHF. CDR3 in DNA: TGTGCCAGCAGTTACCGACAGGGGTATCAGCCCCAGCATTTT.

The rearrangement joins TRBV7-8 to TRBJ1-2, with a possible D match to TRBD1 (5 bases). The CDR3 runs 12 residues. Trimming took 5 bases from V and 4 from J, leaving 8 bases between them. In germline, CDR1 is SGHVS, CDR2 FQNEAQ. In DNA form, the CDR3 reads TGTGCCAGCAGCCCCGACAGCTATGGCTACACCTTC. Its translation: CASSPDSYGYTF.

This clone was counted between two and nine times. The chain has TRBV6-5 and TRBJ1-2; no reliable D call. The V end lost 5 bases, the J end lost 8 bases, and 15 bases lay between the germline ends. CDR3 length: 13 residues. Germline loops: CDR1 MNHEY, CDR2 SVGAGI. CDR3: CASSPPGYKGYTF. The DNA of the CDR3 is TGTGCCAGCAGTCCCCCGGGGTACAAGGGCTACACCTTC.

The chain couples TRBV18 to TRBJ2-7; a weak D match, TRBD2 (6 bases). V was shortened by 6 bases and J by 3 bases, with 15 bases between the two germline ends. The germline V gene encodes CDR1 KGHSH and CDR2 LQKENI. The CDR3 totals 14 residues. Written as DNA, the CDR3 is TGTGCCAGCTCCAAGAGCGGGTCACACTACGAGCAGTACTTC. Its translation: CASSKSGSHYEQYF.

This chain joins TRBV7-8 and TRBJ2-5, with D perhaps TRBD1 (6 bases). CDR1 is SGHVS and CDR2 is FQNEAQ in the germline V gene. This CDR3 contains 14 residues. With 4 bases removed from V and 2 bases from J, the gap between germline ends came to 11 bases. In DNA form, the CDR3 reads TGTGCCAGCAGCTCCTTAAGGGGGCAAGAGACCCAGTACTTC. It translates to CASSSLRGQETQYF.

This chain links TRBV3-1 (or the pseudogene TRBV3-2) with TRBJ2-1, with D possibly matching TRBD2 (5 bases). There are 15 residues in the CDR3. CDR1 and CDR2 from the germline V gene are LGHDT and YNNKEL (reference sequence). Trimming pared 4 bases from V and 5 bases from J, leaving 15 bases between. CDR3 sequence reads: CASSLDGMVNNEQFF. The CDR3 DNA reads as TGTGCCAGCAGCCTAGACGGGATGGTTAACAATGAGCAGTTCTTC.

The chain combines TRBV11-2 with TRBJ2-3, with D uncertain. The CDR3 has 11 residues. V lost 4 bases and J 5 bases, leaving 4 bases between the germline ends. Looked up from germline, CDR1 is SGHAT and CDR2 is FQNNGV. In nucleotides, the CDR3 is TGTGCCAGCAGCTCGTTAGATACGCAGTATTTT. Translation: CASSSLDTQYF. Full variable domain (rest looked up from reference TRBV11-2 and TRBJ2-3): EAGVAQSPRYKIIEKRQSVAFWCNPISGHATLYWYQQILGQGPKLLIQFQNNGVVDDSQLPKDRFSAERLKGVDSTLKIQPAKLEDSAVYLCASSSLDTQYFGPGTRLTVL.

The V and J genes are TRBV7-2 and TRBJ2-7, with TRBD1 as a possible D gene (5 bases). Germline CDR1 reads SGHTA; CDR2 reads FQGNSA. The CDR3 is made up of 15 amino acids. Trimming shortened V by 5 bases and J by 4 bases, and 18 bases separated the two germline ends. The CDR3 DNA reads as TGTGCCAGCAGCCCCCCTAGGGGCAGGAGTTACGAGCAGTACTTC. Amino acids: CASSPPRGRSYEQYF.

This chain uses TRBV6-4 with TRBJ1-2; maybe TRBD1 (5 bases). The length of the CDR3 is 14 residues. Trimming stripped 2 bases from V and 3 bases from J, with 10 bases between. Germline V gene sequence: CDR1 MRHNA, CDR2 SNTAGT. The CDR3 coding sequence is TGTGCCAGCAGTGACGGGGGGGGTGACTATGGCTACACCTTC. Translating it yields CASSDGGGDYGYTF.

J is TRBJ1-5 and V is TRBV19; tentatively, D is TRBD1 (6 bases). Deletions cut 7 bases from V and 3 bases from J, with 13 bases between. CDR3 length equals 14 residues. Germline V lookup: CDR1 LNHDA, CDR2 SQIVND (reference sequence). The CDR3 loop reads CASKPGAPNQPQHF. In nucleotides, the CDR3 is TGTGCCAGTAAGCCAGGGGCCCCCAATCAGCCCCAGCATTTT.